This entry lists 5 T cell receptor beta chains sequenced from one sample in a study of prognosis after radiotherapy for stage I lung cancer. Amplicons of TCR beta CDR3 were generated from genomic DNA by two-round multiplex PCR. The first PCR round targeted every TRBV and TRBJ gene with specific primers. One entry per CDR3 protein, called by TCRdb with MiXCR from the multiplex PCR reads. This sample has some 27,000 distinct CDR3 sequences, with approximately 44% found just once. The source material was PBMCs, sampled before or after stereotactic body radiation therapy (not recorded which). The receptors originated from a donor aged 50 or older with non-small cell lung cancer.

This clonotype has at least ten counts. The rearrangement uses TRBV6-2 or TRBV6-3 and TRBJ1-6, with D unresolved. V shed 4 bases and J shed 0 bases, with 16 bases lying between them. CDR1 and CDR2 from the germline V gene are MNHEY and SVGEGT. The CDR3 loop spans 18 amino acids. CDR3 DNA sequence: TGTGCCAGCAGTTTAGTCATCTCGGGGAGCTCCTATAATTCACCCCTCCACTTT. Protein sequence: CASSLVISGSSYNSPLHF.

This sequence joins TRBV20-1 and TRBJ1-4; 9 bases match TRBD1. The J segment lost 4 bases and the V segment lost 0 bases, leaving 0 bases of the junction unmatched. The CDR3 runs 14 residues. Germline-derived CDR1 and CDR2 are DFQATT and SNEGSKA (reference sequence). CDR3 nucleotide sequence: TGCAGTGCTAGAGAGGGACAGGGTAATGAAAAACTGTTTTTT. Translating it yields CSAREGQGNEKLFF.

This clonotype was seen ten or more times. This chain uses TRBV6-1 with TRBJ2-3; D possibly matches TRBD1 or TRBD2 (8 bases each). V was trimmed by 6 bases and J by 5 bases, leaving 24 bases between them. This CDR3 has 17 amino acids. CDR1 is MNHNS and CDR2 is SASEGT in the germline V gene. In DNA form, the CDR3 reads TGTGCCAGCAGACAAGGACAGGGAGGGACTAGGATAGATACGCAGTATTTT. Its translation is CASRQGQGGTRIDTQYF.

This clonotype was observed many times. V gene TRBV14 combines with J gene TRBJ1-5; D call uncertain. CDR3 length: 13 amino acids. V was shortened by 4 bases and J by 1 base, with 5 bases between the two germline ends. The germline V gene encodes CDR1 SGHDN and CDR2 FVKESK. CDR3 in amino acids: CASSLASNQPQHF. Written as DNA, the CDR3 is TGTGCCAGCAGCCTAGCCAGCAATCAGCCCCAGCATTTT.

The chain carries TRBV9 and TRBJ1-6; D gene uncertain. The CDR3 sequence is 14 residues long. Trimming pared 0 bases from V and 8 bases from J, leaving 9 bases between. Germline values: CDR1 SGDLS, CDR2 YYNGEE. As DNA, the CDR3 is TGTGCCAGCAGCGTAGCCGATAGTGATTCACCCCTCCACTTT. This sequence encodes CASSVADSDSPLHF. The variable domain in full, with the rest retrieved from reference TRBV9 and TRBJ1-6, is DSGVTQTPKHLITATGQRVTLRCSPRSGDLSVYWYQQSLDQGLQFLIQYYNGEERAKGNILERFSAQQFPDLHSELNLSSLELGDSALYFCASSVADSDSPLHFGNGTRLTVT.